This T cell receptor beta chain was identified in a study of shared clonotypes between healthy human individuals (dated by TCRdb to between 2020 and 2021). General notes on the study: The cohort comprised two women and a few men aged 18 to 49 years. Per donor, leukapheresis produced somewhere between about 0.9 and 9 billion PBMCs. To estimate repertoire size and how much clonotype sharing occurs between individuals, the study deeply sequenced the blood TCR repertoires of a handful of healthy adults. Per donor, three plates each were used for CD4 naive and CD4 memory, two for CD8 naive, and one for CD8 memory. Different laboratories and diverse techniques were used to prepare libraries and sequence TCR repertoires, to increase sequencing depth and limit assay-specific biases.

Using the deep immunoSEQ assay, multiplex PCR amplified TCR CDR3 regions from genomic DNA. Extracted genomic DNA from each cell subset was spread evenly across all wells of several immunoSEQ 96-well plates, with each plate serving as a replicate. For sorted subsets, each replicate PCR was loaded with 200 ng genomic DNA, equivalent to 30,000 to 35,000 T cell genomes. The purified libraries were quantified using a Qubit 3.0 fluorometer, sized with a Bioanalyzer 2100, and then quantified again using the KAPA Library Quantification kit. Each immunoSEQ 96-well plate was sequenced on its own single-read 150-cycle Illumina NextSeq 550 flow cell. The authors' pipeline ran thus. Because the immunoSEQ output held only junctional sequences and lacked quality scores, the filtering could not match the filtering applied to full-length reads. Sequences were annotated with PyIR, a Python wrapper for IgBLAST v1.9, using IMGT germline references to assign V/J genes and CDR3. Reads were removed for weak V/J assignments (E-value above 1e-6), missing CDR3, stop codons, out-of-frame junctions, or ambiguous translated residues. V3J clonotypes were defined as sequences sharing the same inferred V gene, J gene, and CDR3 amino acid sequence. Percentage overlap between repertoires was calculated by dividing the number of shared unique clonotypes by the size of the smaller repertoire. Three approaches were used to assess repertoire richness: RTK rarefaction, the Chao1 estimator, and Recon v2.1 estimates of unobserved clonotypes. Generation probabilities were computed with OLGA for all TCRbeta clonotypes obtained by the gDNA method from a few donors. This is the immuneACCESS table as TCRdb keeps it, with only in-frame sequences that have V and J called. A part of the clones is gone; compared with another copy, unresolved V genes explain less than half, and the rest is unexplained. D and trimming were read from the DNA, whereas the V and J calls and clone size are those reported in that table. The sample data list around 690,000 clones, and about 92% of these were observed just once. The ten most abundant clones make up around a third of the sample.

Points the paper makes about the study in general: Estimated clonotype richness was generally larger for naive than for memory subsets. Pairwise subsampling indicated that sequencing depth was expected to affect the degree of clonotype sharing among donors. Higher generation probabilities were observed for clonotypes shared by all four sorted-subset donors than for non-shared clonotypes. Incomplete sequencing was indicated by rarefaction of sorted-subset datasets, despite the large sequencing depth. About 5% of naive CD4, around 4% of naive CD8, 2.3% of memory CD4, and around 0.4% of memory CD8 clonotypes were shared across a handful of donors. Because the study included a small number of donors, the genetic and exposure-history diversity represented was limited. Sampling was restricted to blood, and TCR repertoires in tissues likely differ from the TCR repertoires found in blood.

Reading from cysteine to phenylalanine, the CDR3 counts 14 amino acids. Just the 42-base CDR3 DNA is kept, in frame starting at base 1. V loses 4 bases at its end and J loses 2 bases; junction bases beyond the gene matches: 4. Sequences SGHRS (CDR1) and YFSETQ (CDR2) are obtained from the germline V gene. The donors were healthy, HIV-negative adults with no recently reported acute infections or vaccinations. All donors were Caucasian adults living in Nashville, Tennessee, USA. The CD8 memory samples were a combination of magnetically selected CD45RO+ cells and CCR7-negative CD45RA+ effector memory (TemRA) cells. After blood collection by leukapheresis, PBMCs were isolated using Ficoll-Histopaque density gradient centrifugation and then cryopreserved in the vapor phase of liquid nitrogen. Analytical flow cytometry was used to check the purity and quantity of each magnetically sorted T cell population. From each sorted fraction, genomic DNA was isolated and quantified by UV absorbance on a Nanodrop 2000c.

Points on this clone: Its recognized antigen is unknown. No qualities accompany the bases; no much larger clone lies one base away.

This chain is built from TRBV5-1 and TRBJ2-7; 9 central bases correspond to TRBD1. The sequenced material came from memory CD8+ T cells from PBMCs. The label giving this sample's cell subset or site can be read as: CD45RO+ cells pooled with CCR7-negative TemRA cells. The TCR comes from a young man in good health. Some clones in this sample may be carry-over from other donors' samples. CDR3 reads: CASSGTGLTYEQYF. The DNA sequence is as follows: TGCGCCAGCAGCGGGACAGGGCTAACCTACGAGCAGTACTTC.